The clone carrying this TCR beta chain has more than one count but fewer than ten. The entry originates in a study of metastatic and nonmetastatic thyroid tumors. About the study: For malignant and benign thyroid patients, tumor or nodule tissue and blood were the sources whose repertoires were compared.

Germline CDR1 is SEHNR and CDR2 is FQNEAQ (reference sequence). J was trimmed by 4 bases and V by 1 base; bases with no gene match: 3. The CDR3 covers 14 residues. MiXCR re-clonotyped the PCR reads for TCRdb. The table lists some 21,000 clones, 25% to 30% of them singletons. All patients were untreated before thyroid surgery. This clonotype was sampled from a male donor with papillary thyroid cancer or a benign thyroid nodule (not recorded which). Some clones in this sample may be carry-over from other donors' samples. This chain uses TRBV7-9 with TRBJ1-2; 7 bases agree with TRBD1. The material sequenced was blood. The CDR3 region is CASSLGQGTYGYTF. The CDR3 DNA is TGTGCCAGCAGCTTAGGACAGGGTACCTATGGCTACACCTTC.